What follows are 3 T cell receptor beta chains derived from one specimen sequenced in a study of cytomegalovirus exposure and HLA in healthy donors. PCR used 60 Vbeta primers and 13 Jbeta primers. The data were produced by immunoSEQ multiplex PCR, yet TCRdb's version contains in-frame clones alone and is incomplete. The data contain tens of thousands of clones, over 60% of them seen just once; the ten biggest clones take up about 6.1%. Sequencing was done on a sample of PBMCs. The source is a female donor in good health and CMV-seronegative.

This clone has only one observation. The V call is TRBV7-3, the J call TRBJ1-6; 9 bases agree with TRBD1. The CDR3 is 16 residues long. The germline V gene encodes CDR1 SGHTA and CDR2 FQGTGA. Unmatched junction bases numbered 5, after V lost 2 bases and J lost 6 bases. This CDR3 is CASSLSAGQGNSPLHF. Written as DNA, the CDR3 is TGTGCCAGCAGCTTATCGGCGGGACAGGGTAATTCACCCCTCCACTTT.

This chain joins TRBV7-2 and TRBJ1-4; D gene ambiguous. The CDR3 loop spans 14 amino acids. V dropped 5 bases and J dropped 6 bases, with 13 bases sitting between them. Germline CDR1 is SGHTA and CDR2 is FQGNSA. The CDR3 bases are TGTGCCAGCAGCCAATCATTACTGGATGAAAAACTGTTTTTT. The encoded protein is CASSQSLLDEKLFF.

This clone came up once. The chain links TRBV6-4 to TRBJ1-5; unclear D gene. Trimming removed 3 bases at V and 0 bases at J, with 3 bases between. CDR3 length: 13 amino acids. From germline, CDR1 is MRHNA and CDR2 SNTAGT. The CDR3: CASSEASNQPQHF. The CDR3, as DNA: TGTGCCAGCAGTGAGGCTAGCAATCAGCCCCAGCATTTT.